This T cell receptor beta chain was sequenced for a study of cytomegalovirus exposure and HLA in healthy donors. Whole-study findings and limits: With later analysis, a missense DCLRE1C variant became linked to TCR beta V- and J-gene trimming. Earlier analysis looked at TCR beta V segments, and most were productive about 87% or about 30% of the time.

The PCR contained 60 Vbeta and 13 Jbeta primers. Sequencing used immunoSEQ multiplex PCR; TCRdb keeps in-frame clones, though not all of them. The sample has around 180,000 clones; about four fifths are singletons. This clone was seen only once. Its antigen is not known. Though probably carrying unrecorded immune exposures, donors were nominally healthy at sampling. Germline loops: CDR1 LNHDA, CDR2 SQIVND (reference sequence). Trimming took off 3 bases at V and 2 bases at J, with 7 bases between the two ends. The CDR3 length is 13 residues. This rearrangement joins TRBV19 to TRBJ1-1, with D uncertain. Sequencing was done on a sample of PBMCs. This TCR derives from a boy aged 5 to 17 in good health and CMV-seronegative. The CDR3 protein is CASSIKSNTEAFF. CDR3 nucleotide sequence: TGTGCCAGTAGTATCAAATCAAACACTGAAGCTTTCTTT.